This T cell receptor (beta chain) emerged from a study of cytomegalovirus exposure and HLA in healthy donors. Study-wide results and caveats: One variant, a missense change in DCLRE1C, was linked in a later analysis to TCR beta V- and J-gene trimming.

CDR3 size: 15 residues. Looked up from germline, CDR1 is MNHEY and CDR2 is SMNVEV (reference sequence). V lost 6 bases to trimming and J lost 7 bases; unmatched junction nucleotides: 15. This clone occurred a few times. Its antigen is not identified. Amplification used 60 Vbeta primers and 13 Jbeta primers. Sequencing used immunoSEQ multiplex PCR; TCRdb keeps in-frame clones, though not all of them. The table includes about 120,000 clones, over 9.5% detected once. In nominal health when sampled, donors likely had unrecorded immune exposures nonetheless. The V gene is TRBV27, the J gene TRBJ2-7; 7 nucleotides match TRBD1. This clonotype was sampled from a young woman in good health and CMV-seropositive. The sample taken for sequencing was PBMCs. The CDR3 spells CASSPWDRVRVEQYF. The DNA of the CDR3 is TGTGCCAGCAGCCCATGGGACAGAGTACGAGTAGAGCAGTACTTC.